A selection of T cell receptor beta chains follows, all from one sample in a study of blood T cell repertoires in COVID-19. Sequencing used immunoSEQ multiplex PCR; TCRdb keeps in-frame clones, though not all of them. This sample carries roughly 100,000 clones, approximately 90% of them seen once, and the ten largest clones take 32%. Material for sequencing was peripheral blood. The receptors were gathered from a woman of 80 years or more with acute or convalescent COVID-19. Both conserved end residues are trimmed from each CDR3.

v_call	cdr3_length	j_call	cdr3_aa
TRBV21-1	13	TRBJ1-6	ASSGNRVENSPLH
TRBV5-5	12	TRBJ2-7	ASSFDPVSYEQY
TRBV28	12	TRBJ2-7	ASTSAGGLYEQY
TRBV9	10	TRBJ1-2	ASSPFGYGYT
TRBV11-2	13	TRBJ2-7	ASSLTFGPIYEQY
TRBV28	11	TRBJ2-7	ASSSQGDDEQY
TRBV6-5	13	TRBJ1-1	ASSYENRGDTEAF
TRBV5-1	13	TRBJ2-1	ASSSIAGGYNEQF
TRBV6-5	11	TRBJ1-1	ASSRDRNTEAF
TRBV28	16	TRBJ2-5	ASSLLGLAGGPTETQY
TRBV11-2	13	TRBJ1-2	ASSFNSGVNYGYT
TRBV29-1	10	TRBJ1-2	SVRTGFYGYT
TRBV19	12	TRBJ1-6	ASSRTEYNSPLH
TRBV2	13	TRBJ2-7	ASSEAPGQGIEQY
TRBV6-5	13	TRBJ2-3	ASSYRGTGSDTQY
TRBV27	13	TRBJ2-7	ASSLSRGQSYEQY
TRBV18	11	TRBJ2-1	ASSASGVAEQF
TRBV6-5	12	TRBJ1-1	ASSLDRGASEAF
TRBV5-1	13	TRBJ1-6	ASSPQTGSVSPLH
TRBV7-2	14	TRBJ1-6	ASSLVRTGLNSPLH
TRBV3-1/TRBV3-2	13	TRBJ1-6	ASSQGWTPNSPLH
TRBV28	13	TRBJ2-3	ASRRGGGATDTQY
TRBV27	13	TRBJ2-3	ASSFLAGGTDTQY
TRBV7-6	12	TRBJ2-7	ASSLTGGAYEQY
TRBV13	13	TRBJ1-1	ASSLAGQGAVEAF
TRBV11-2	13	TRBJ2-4	ASSLSLGRGDIQY
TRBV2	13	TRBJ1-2	ASSIMTGGAYGYT
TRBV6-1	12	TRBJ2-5	ASSEDRVGETQY
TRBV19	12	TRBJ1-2	ASSLRDRGGGYT
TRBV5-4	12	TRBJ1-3	ASSLDQGRNTIY
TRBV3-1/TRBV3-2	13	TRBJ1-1	ASSQDSGGSTEAF
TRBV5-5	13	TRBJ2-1	ASSLGLAGFNEQF
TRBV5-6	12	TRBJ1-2	ASSLGQGGYGYT
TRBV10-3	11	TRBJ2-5	AINNRATETQY
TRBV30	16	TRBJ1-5	AWSVLTGGRFGNQPQH
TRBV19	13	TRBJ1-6	ASRREGNYNSPLH
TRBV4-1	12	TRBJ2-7	ASSPLVVAYEQY
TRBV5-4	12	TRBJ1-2	ASSQDRGDYGYT
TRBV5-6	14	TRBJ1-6	ASSTGGASYNSPLH
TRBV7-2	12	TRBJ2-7	ASSWKGQANEQY
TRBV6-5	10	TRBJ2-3	ASRPGGDTQY
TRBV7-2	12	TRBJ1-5	ASSLRGQDQPQH
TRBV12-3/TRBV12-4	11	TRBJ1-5	ASSLTGGQPQH
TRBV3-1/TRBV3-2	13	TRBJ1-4	ASSPREDRDEKLF
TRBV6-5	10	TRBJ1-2	ASRRTGYGYT
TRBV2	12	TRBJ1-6	ASSEVSGNSPLH